This T cell receptor beta chain was found in a study of control samples from healthy donors and cancer patients. In germline, CDR1 is MNHEY, CDR2 SMNVEV (reference sequence). This CDR3 spans 19 amino acids. V dropped 5 bases and J dropped 4; count of bases not matched to a gene: 18. Sequencing used immunoSEQ multiplex PCR; TCRdb keeps in-frame clones, though not all of them. The data hold 170,000 or so clones, with approximately 92% observed a single time. The chain combines TRBV27 with TRBJ2-3; 10 bases agree with TRBD1. Sequencing was carried out using blood. The source is a man younger than 30 in good health. CDR3 DNA: TGTGCCAGCAGTCCCACTCCACTCCGACAGGGGGCGCGTTCAGATACGCAGTATTTT. Translation gives CASSPTPLRQGARSDTQYF.